Judged by abundance, the clone carrying this T cell receptor beta chain is hyperexpanded (1% or more). Its target is unknown. Treatment reported: roughly ten-day PBMC culture with coronavirus spike peptide pools or control peptides (ViraFEST assay). ViraFEST enlarged antigen-specific T cell populations with peptide pools and afterwards sequenced TCRs. Cultured CD4+ T-cell DNA underwent Oncomine TCR Beta short-read sequencing. Someone extracted genomic DNA from cultured CD4+ T cells. TCRdb re-derived calls from the PCR reads in MiXCR, one entry per CDR3 protein. Of some 4,000 distinct CDR3 sequences listed, around 50% are singletons. The sample is drawn from a study of vaccination and CD4 T cells after COVID-19. Study observations and caveats: Post-vaccination reactive clonotypes (median around 40) did not differ significantly from post-infection (under 22). The analysis of convalescent patients involved relatively few individuals and lacked early post-infection timepoints.

The CDR3 consists of 19 residues. Per the germline V gene, CDR1 is DFQATT and CDR2 is SNEGSKA (reference sequence). The V gene end was trimmed by 4 bases and the J gene end by 2 bases; junction bases not matched to a gene: 18. The J gene is TRBJ2-3, the V gene TRBV20-1; 10 nucleotides line up with TRBD1. Specimen: CD4+ T cells from blood, cultured in vitro. The receptor comes from a human donor who had recovered from COVID-19. The CDR3 coding sequence is TGCAGTGCTACCAGCCCACAAGAAAGACAGGGGGCTTTCACAGATACGCAGTATTTT. Amino acids: CSATSPQERQGAFTDTQYF.